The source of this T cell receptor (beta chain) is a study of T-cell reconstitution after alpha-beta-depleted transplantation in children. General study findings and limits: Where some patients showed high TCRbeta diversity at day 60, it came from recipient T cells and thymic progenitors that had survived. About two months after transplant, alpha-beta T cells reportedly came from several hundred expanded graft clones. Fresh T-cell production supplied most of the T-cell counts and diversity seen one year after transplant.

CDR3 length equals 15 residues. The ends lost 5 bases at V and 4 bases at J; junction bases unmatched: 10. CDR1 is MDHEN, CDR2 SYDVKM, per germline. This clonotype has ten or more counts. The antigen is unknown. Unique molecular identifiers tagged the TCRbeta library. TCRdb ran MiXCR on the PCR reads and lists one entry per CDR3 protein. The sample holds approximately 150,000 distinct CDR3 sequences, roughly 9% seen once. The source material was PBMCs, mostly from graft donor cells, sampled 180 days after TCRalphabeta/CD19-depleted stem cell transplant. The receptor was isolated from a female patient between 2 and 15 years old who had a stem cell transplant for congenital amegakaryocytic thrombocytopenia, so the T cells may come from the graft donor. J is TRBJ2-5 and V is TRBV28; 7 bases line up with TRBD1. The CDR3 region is CASSPPQGRRETQYF. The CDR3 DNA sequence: TGTGCCAGCAGTCCACCACAGGGGCGTAGAGAGACCCAGTACTTC.